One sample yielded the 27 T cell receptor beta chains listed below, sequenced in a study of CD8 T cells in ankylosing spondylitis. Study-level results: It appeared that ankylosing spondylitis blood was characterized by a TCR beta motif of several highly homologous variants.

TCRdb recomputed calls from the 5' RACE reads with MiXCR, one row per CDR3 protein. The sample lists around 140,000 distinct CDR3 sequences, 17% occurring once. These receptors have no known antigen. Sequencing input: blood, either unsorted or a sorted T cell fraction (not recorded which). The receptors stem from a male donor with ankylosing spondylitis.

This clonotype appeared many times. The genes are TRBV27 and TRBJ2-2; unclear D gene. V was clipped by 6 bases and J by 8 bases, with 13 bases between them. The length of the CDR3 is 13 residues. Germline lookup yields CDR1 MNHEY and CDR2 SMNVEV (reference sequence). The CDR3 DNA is TGTGCCAGCAGGGATTACCCCACAGGGGAGCTGTTTTTT. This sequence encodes CASRDYPTGELFF.

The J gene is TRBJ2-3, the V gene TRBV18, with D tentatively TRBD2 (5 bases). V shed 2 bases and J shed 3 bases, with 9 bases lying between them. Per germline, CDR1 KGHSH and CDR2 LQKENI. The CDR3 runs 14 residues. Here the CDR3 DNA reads TGTGCCAGCTCACCAGAGGAGGTGACAGATACGCAGTATTTT. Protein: CASSPEEVTDTQYF.

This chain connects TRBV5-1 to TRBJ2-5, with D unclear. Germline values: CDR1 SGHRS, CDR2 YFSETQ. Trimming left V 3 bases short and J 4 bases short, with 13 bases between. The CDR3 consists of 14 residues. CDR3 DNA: TGCGCCAGCAGCTGGGATTGGTCGGTAGAGACCCAGTACTTC. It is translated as CASSWDWSVETQYF.

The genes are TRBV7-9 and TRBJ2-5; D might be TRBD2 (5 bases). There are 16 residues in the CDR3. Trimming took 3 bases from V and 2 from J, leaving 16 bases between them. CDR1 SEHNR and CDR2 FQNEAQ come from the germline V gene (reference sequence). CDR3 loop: CASSFGIRTEQETQYF. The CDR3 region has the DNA TGTGCCAGCAGCTTTGGGATTCGGACTGAGCAAGAGACCCAGTACTTC.

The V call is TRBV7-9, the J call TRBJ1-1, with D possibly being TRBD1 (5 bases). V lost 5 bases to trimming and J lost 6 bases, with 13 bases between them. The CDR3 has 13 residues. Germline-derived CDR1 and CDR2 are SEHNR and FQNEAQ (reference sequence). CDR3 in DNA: TGTGCCAGCAGCCCCGGGGGAGGAGCTGAAGCTTTCTTT. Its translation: CASSPGGGAEAFF.

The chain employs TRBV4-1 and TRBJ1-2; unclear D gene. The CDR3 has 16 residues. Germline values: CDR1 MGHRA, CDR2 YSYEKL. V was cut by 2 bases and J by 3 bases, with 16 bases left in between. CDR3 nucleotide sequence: TGCGCCAGCAGCCAACAATCGGGTGTTCAGGACTATGGCTACACCTTC. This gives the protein CASSQQSGVQDYGYTF.

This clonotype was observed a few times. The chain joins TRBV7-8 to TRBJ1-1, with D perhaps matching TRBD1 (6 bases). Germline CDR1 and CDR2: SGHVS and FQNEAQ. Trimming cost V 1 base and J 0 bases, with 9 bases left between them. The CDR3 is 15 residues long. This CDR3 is CASSLEGGLNTEAFF. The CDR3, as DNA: TGTGCCAGCAGCTTAGAGGGGGGGCTGAACACTGAAGCTTTCTTT. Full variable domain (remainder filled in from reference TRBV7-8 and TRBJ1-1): GAGVSQSPRYKVAKRGQDVALRCDPISGHVSLFWYQQALGQGPEFLTYFQNEAQLDKSGLPSDRFFAERPEGSVSTLKIQRTQQEDSAVYLCASSLEGGLNTEAFFGQGTRLTVV.

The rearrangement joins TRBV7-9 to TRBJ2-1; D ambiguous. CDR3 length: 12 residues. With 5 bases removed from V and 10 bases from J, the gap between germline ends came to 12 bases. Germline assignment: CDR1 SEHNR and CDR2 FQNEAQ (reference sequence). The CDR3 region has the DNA TGTGCCAGCAGCCCCATCGTGAGGGAGCAGTTCTTC. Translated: CASSPIVREQFF. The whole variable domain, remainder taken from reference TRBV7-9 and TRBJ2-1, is DTGVSQNPRHKITKRGQNVTFRCDPISEHNRLYWYRQTLGQGPEFLTYFQNEAQLEKSRLLSDRFSAERPKGSFSTLEIQRTEQGDSAMYLCASSPIVREQFFGPGTRLTVL.

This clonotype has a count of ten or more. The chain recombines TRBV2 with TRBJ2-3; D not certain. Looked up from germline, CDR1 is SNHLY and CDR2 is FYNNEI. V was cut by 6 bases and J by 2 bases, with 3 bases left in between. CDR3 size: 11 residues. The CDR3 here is CASSYTDTQYF. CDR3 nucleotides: TGTGCCAGCAGCTACACAGATACGCAGTATTTT. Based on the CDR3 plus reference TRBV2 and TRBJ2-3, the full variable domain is EPEVTQTPSHQVTQMGQEVILRCVPISNHLYFYWYRQILGQKVEFLVSFYNNEISEKSEIFDDQFSVERPDGSNFTLKIRSTKLEDSAMYFCASSYTDTQYFGPGTRLTVL.

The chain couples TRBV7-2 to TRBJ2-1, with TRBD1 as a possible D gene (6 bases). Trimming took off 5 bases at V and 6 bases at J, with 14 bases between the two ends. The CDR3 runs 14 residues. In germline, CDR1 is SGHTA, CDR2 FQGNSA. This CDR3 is CASSQGLASNEQFF. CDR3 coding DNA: TGTGCCAGCAGCCAGGGGCTAGCAAGCAATGAGCAGTTCTTC.

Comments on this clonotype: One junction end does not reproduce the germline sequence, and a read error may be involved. The CDR3 is CASTLGLAGADTQYF. In DNA, the CDR3 is TGTGCCAGCACCTTGGGACTAGCGGGCGCAGATACGCAGTATTTT. V and J are TRBV5-5 and TRBJ2-3, with 12 bases lining up with TRBD2. Germline V CDR1 and CDR2: SGHKS, YYEKEE (reference sequence). The CDR3 extends over 15 amino acids.

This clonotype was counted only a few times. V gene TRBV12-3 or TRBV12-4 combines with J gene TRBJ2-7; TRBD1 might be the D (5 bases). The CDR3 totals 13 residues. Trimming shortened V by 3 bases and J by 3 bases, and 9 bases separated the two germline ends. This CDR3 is CASSLKTDYEQYF. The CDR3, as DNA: TGTGCCAGCAGTTTGAAGACAGACTACGAGCAGTACTTC.

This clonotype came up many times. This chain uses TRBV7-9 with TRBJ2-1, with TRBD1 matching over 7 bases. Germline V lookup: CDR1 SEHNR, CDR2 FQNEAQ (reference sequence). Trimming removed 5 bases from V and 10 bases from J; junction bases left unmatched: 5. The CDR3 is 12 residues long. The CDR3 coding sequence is TGTGCCAGCAGCAACACGACAGGGGAGCAGTTCTTC. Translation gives CASSNTTGEQFF.

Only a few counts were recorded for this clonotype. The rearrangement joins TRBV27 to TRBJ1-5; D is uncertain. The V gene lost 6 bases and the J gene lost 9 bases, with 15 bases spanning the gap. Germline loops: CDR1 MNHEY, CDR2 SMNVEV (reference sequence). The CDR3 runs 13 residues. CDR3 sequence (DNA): TGTGCCAGCAGCCTTGATCCTTTGGGGCCCCAGCATTTT. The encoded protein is CASSLDPLGPQHF.

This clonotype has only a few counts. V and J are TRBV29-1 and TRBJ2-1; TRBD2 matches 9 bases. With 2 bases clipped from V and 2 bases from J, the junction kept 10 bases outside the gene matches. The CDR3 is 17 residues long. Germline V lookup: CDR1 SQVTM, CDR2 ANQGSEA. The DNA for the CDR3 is TGCAGCGTTGAAAAGGTAGCGACTAGCGGACCCTACAATGAGCAGTTCTTC. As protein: CSVEKVATSGPYNEQFF.

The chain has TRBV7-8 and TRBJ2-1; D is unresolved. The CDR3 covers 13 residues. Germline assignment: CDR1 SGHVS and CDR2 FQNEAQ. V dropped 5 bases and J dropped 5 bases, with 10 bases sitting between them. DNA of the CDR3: TGTGCCAGCAGCCTAGGTGCGGACAATGAGCAGTTCTTC. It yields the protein CASSLGADNEQFF.

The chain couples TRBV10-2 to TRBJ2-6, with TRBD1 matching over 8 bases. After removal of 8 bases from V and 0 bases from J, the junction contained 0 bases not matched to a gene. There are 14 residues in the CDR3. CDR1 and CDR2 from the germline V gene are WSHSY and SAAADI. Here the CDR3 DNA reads TGCGCCAGCGGGACAGGCTCTGGGGCCAACGTCCTGACTTTC. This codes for CASGTGSGANVLTF.

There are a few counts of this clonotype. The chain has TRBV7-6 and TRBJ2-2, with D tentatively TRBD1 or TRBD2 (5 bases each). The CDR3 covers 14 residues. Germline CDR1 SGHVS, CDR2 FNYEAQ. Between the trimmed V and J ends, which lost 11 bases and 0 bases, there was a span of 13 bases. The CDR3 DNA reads TGTGCCTGTGGGACCCGGACGAACACCGGGGAGCTGTTTTTT. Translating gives CACGTRTNTGELFF.

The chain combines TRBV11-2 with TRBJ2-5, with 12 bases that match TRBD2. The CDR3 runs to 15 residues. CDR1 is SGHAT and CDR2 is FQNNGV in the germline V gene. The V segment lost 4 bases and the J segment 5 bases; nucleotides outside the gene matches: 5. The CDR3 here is CASSSTSGSRETQYF. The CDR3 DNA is TGTGCCAGCAGCTCGACTAGCGGGAGTCGGGAGACCCAGTACTTC.

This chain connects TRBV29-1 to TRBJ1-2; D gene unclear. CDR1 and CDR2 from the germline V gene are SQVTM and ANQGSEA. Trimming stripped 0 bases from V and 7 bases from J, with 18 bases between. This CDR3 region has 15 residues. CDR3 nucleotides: TGCAGCGTTGAAGATCTTGTAGGGAAGTCGCGTGGCTACACCTTC. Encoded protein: CSVEDLVGKSRGYTF.

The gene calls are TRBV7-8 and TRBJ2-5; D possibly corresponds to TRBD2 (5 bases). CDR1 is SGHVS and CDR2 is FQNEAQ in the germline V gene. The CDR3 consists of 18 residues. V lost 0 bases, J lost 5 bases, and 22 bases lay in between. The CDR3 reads CASSLALRAWTIGETQYF. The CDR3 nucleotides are TGTGCCAGCAGCTTAGCGCTGCGGGCGTGGACGATTGGGGAGACCCAGTACTTC.

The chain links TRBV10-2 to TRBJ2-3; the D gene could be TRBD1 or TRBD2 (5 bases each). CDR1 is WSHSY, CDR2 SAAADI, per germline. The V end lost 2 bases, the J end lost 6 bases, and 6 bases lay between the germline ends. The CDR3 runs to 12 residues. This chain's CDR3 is CASSEGGDTQYF. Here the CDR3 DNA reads TGCGCCAGCAGTGAGGGGGGTGATACGCAGTATTTT.

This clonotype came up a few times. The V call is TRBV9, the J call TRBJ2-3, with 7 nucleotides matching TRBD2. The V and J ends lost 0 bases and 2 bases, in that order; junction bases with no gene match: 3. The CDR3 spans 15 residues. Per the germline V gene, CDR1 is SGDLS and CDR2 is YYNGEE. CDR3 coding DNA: TGTGCCAGCAGCGTAGTAGCGGGTTTCACAGATACGCAGTATTTT. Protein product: CASSVVAGFTDTQYF. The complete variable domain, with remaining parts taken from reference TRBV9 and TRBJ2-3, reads DSGVTQTPKHLITATGQRVTLRCSPRSGDLSVYWYQQSLDQGLQFLIQYYNGEERAKGNILERFSAQQFPDLHSELNLSSLELGDSALYFCASSVVAGFTDTQYFGPGTRLTVL.

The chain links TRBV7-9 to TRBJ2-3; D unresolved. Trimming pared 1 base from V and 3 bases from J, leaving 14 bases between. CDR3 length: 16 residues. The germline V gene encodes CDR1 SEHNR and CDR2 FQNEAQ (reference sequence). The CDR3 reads CASSLEPLARTDTQYF. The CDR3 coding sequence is TGTGCCAGCAGCTTAGAGCCCCTGGCTAGAACAGATACGCAGTATTTT. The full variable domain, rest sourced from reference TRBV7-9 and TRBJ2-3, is DTGVSQNPRHKITKRGQNVTFRCDPISEHNRLYWYRQTLGQGPEFLTYFQNEAQLEKSRLLSDRFSAERPKGSFSTLEIQRTEQGDSAMYLCASSLEPLARTDTQYFGPGTRLTVL.

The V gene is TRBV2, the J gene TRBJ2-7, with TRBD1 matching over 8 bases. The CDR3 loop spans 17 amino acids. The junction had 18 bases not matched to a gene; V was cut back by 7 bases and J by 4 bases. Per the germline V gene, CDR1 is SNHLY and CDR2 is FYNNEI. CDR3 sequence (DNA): TGTGCCAGCACCTCGGAAGGATTGGACAGGGATGGTTACGAGCAGTACTTC. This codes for CASTSEGLDRDGYEQYF.

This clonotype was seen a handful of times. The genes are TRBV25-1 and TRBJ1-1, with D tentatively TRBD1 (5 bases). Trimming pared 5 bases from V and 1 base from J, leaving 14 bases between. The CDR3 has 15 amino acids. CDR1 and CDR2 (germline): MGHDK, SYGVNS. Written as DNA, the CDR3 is TGTGCCAGCAGTCCCCCCGGACACCCGAACACTGAAGCTTTCTTT. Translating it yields CASSPPGHPNTEAFF.

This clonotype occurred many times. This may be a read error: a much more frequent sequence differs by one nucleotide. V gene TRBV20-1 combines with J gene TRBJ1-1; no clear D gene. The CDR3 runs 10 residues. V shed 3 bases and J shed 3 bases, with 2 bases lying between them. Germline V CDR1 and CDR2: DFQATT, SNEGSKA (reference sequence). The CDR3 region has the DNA TGCAGTGCTAGGTACACTGAAGCTTTCTTT. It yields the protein CSARYTEAFF.